Included here is one T cell receptor (beta chain) sequence, with context. Its antigen is unknown. No base quality values were provided; no much bigger clone lies one nucleotide off. The data were obtained in a study of blood T cell repertoires in COVID-19 (dated by TCRdb to the early 2020s). The study in broad terms: Samples from collaborators originated in the United States, Italy and Spain and spanned both the acute and convalescent phases of COVID-19. The prospective study material was composed of cDNA or gDNA derived from T cells, B-cell-depleted T cells, or PBMCs. The dataset comprised deeply sampled blood TCRbeta repertoires from subjects exposed to, actively infected with, or recovered from COVID-19. The repertoires were released in a freely available public database intended as a resource for research on the immune response to SARS-CoV-2. The samples were drawn from the first 160 participants of the ongoing ImmuneRACE study and from 950 to 1,500 subjects provided by 6 global collaborators. A de-identified subject ID, COVID-19 status, age in years and sex were almost always included in the sample metadata. Where available, HLA class I and class II types were obtained from metadata supplied by the sample provider rather than from assay-based typing.

Reading from cysteine to phenylalanine, the CDR3 counts 13 amino acids. Left in the record is the CDR3 DNA by itself, 39 bases read in frame from the first base. Here V drops 5 bases and J drops 4 bases, and the junction holds 2 bases not matched to any gene. The germline V gene encodes CDR1 SGHNT and CDR2 YENEEA. Summary of the overall study and its limitations: Clinical and demographic metadata were provided uncurated, with the amount varying by source and participant.

Each collaborating institution followed its own protocols to collect whole blood in K2EDTA tubes. For TCRbeta analysis, collaborators shipped samples in one of three forms: frozen whole blood, isolated PBMCs, or DNA extracted from either of those sample types. TCRbeta CDR3 regions were amplified from genomic DNA using the immunoSEQ Assay, a bias-controlled multiplex PCR. Regarding the original processing steps: Within the assay, amplification of reference gene primers was used to estimate how many nucleated cells each sample contained. To quantify the absolute abundance of each unique TCRbeta CDR3 rearrangement, sequence reads were collapsed and filtered. For each sample, productive Simpson clonality was calculated as the square root of Simpson's diversity index over productive rearrangements. TCRdb took over this immuneACCESS table, retaining in-frame rearrangements with V and J assigned. Such tables are incomplete; in checked studies, under half of the missing clones stem from an unresolved V gene, and the remainder is unexplained. Clone size and V and J calls were adopted from that table, with D and trimming inferred from the DNA. The sample table contains approximately 410,000 clones; only one count was recorded for about nine tenths of them. The top ten clones comprise under 1.5% of the sample.

The specimen was peripheral blood. This sequence uses TRBV11-3 and TRBJ1-2, and 9 bases in between align with TRBD1. This receptor was obtained from a woman younger than 45 with active or convalescent COVID-19. CDR3 reads: CASSRQGGYGYTF. Read as DNA, the sequence is TGTGCCAGCAGCAGACAGGGGGGCTATGGCTACACCTTC. The full variable domain, completed from the reference TRBV11-3 and TRBJ1-2 proteins outside the CDR3, reads EAGVVQSPRYKIIEKKQPVAFWCNPISGHNTLYWYLQNLGQGPELLIRYENEEAVDDSQLPKDRFSAERLKGVDSTLKIQPAELGDSAVYLCASSRQGGYGYTFGSGTRLTVV.